Each of the 21 T cell receptor beta chains below was sequenced from the same sample in a study of OX40 agonist ivuxolimab in advanced cancers. Receptors were amplified or captured by the immunoSEQ multiplex PCR assay. In its TCRdb copy, this immuneACCESS table keeps in-frame sequences only and misses some clones. Where compared with another copy, unresolved V genes explain less than half of these, and the others have no known cause. Recorded for this sample are about 58,000 clones; roughly 77% of them occurred a single time. The top ten clonotypes cover 0.75% of the sample. Material: CD4+ or CD8+ T cells sorted from blood, obtained in a trial of the OX40 agonist ivuxolimab. These receptors all stem from an adult with an advanced solid tumor such as melanoma, head and neck, liver or kidney cancer.

This chain links TRBV4-2 with TRBJ2-7; D is unclear. V shed 0 bases and J shed 3 bases, with 12 bases lying between them. The germline CDR1 and CDR2 sequences are LGHNA and YNFKEQ. The CDR3 covers 15 residues. The CDR3 spells CASSQDGGGLYEQYF. As DNA, the CDR3 is TGTGCCAGCAGCCAAGACGGCGGCGGCCTCTACGAGCAGTACTTC.

V and J are TRBV7-2 and TRBJ2-7; 8 positions match TRBD2. The CDR3 is made up of 14 amino acids. The trim removed 5 bases at V and 7 bases at J, leaving 10 bases unmatched. In germline, CDR1 is SGHTA, CDR2 FQGNSA. CDR3 residues: CASSPGGAGWEQYF. CDR3 bases: TGTGCCAGCAGCCCCGGGGGGGCGGGATGGGAGCAGTACTTC.

This chain connects TRBV5-1 to TRBJ2-2, with TRBD1 matching over 7 bases. The CDR3 covers 14 residues. Germline-derived CDR1 and CDR2 are SGHRS and YFSETQ. V lost 7 bases, J lost 3 bases, and 6 bases stayed unmatched. CDR3: CASQGDGHTGELFF. CDR3 sequence (DNA): TGCGCCAGCCAGGGGGACGGGCACACCGGGGAGCTGTTTTTT.

The rearrangement uses TRBV2 and TRBJ1-1, with D possibly matching TRBD1 (5 bases). Germline CDR1 reads SNHLY; CDR2 reads FYNNEI. The V end lost 6 bases, the J end lost 8 bases, and 16 bases lay between the germline ends. The CDR3 has 13 residues. CDR3 loop: CASRYGTAGEAFF. CDR3 in DNA: TGTGCCAGCAGATATGGGACCGCAGGAGAAGCTTTCTTT.

This chain uses TRBV5-1 with TRBJ2-1; unclear D gene. Trimming left V 0 bases short and J 5 bases short, with 6 bases between. Germline values: CDR1 SGHRS, CDR2 YFSETQ. The CDR3 sequence is 13 residues long. CDR3 residues: CASSLEGHNEQFF. The CDR3 region has the DNA TGCGCCAGCAGCTTGGAGGGCCACAATGAGCAGTTCTTC. Complete variable domain (other parts from reference TRBV5-1 and TRBJ2-1): KAGVTQTPRYLIKTRGQQVTLSCSPISGHRSVSWYQQTPGQGLQFLFEYFSETQRNKGNFPGRFSGRQFSNSRSEMNVSTLELGDSALYLCASSLEGHNEQFFGPGTRLTVL.

The chain is built from TRBV19 and TRBJ1-5, with a possible D match to TRBD1 (5 bases). V was cut by 4 bases and J by 0 bases, with 10 bases left in between. The CDR3 has 15 amino acids. Per germline, CDR1 LNHDA and CDR2 SQIVND (reference sequence). CDR3 nucleotide sequence: TGTGCCAGTAGTAGGGGACGGGCTAGCAATCAGCCCCAGCATTTT. Encoded protein: CASSRGRASNQPQHF.

This clone has more than one count but fewer than ten. The J gene is TRBJ2-3, the V gene TRBV9; D gene ambiguous. Trimming removed 2 bases at V and 3 bases at J, with 13 bases between. This CDR3 has 15 residues. Germline CDR1 SGDLS, CDR2 YYNGEE. CDR3 sequence reads: CASSVLSGGTDTQYF. DNA of the CDR3: TGTGCCAGCAGCGTCCTAAGTGGTGGAACAGATACGCAGTATTTT.

In this sample, this clone turned up once. CDR3 loop: CASRRSGQGAEQYF. The CDR3 nucleotides are TGCGCCAGCAGAAGATCTGGACAGGGGGCCGAGCAGTACTTC. The chain recombines TRBV5-1 with TRBJ2-7, with TRBD1 matching over 11 bases. CDR3 length equals 14 residues. Germline loops: CDR1 SGHRS, CDR2 YFSETQ. Unmatched junction bases numbered 7, after V lost 5 bases and J lost 6 bases.

This clone came up a few times. In DNA form, the CDR3 reads TGTGCCAGTACCAAAGACAGGGGGAAGGATGAGCAGTTCTTC. Protein product: CASTKDRGKDEQFF. V usage is TRBV19 and J usage is TRBJ2-1, with 9 positions matching TRBD1. The CDR3 is 14 residues long. The J segment lost 8 bases and the V segment lost 7 bases, leaving 9 bases of the junction unmatched. Germline V gene lookup returns CDR1 LNHDA and CDR2 SQIVND (reference sequence).

V usage is TRBV12-5 and J usage is TRBJ2-7, with a weak D call TRBD2 (7 bases). The CDR3 length is 18 residues. The V end was cut by 0 bases, the J end by 3 bases, with 21 bases between. Per germline, CDR1 LGHNT and CDR2 FRNRAP. CDR3 bases: TGTGCTAGTGGTTTGGTACTGTCGGGCAGGGAGGGGGGCTACGAGCAGTACTTC. Translating gives CASGLVLSGREGGYEQYF.

Relative to its sample, this clone is medium-sized (0.01 to 0.1%). The rearrangement joins TRBV7-8 to TRBJ1-5, with unresolved D. The CDR3 is 14 residues long. Germline V gene data show CDR1 as SGHVS and CDR2 as FQNEAQ. Trimming left V 5 bases short and J 0 bases short, with 8 bases between. CDR3 DNA sequence: TGTGCCAGCAGCCGCGGGTATAGCAATCAGCCCCAGCATTTT. Residues: CASSRGYSNQPQHF.

This clone appeared a few times. The chain is built from TRBV7-6 and TRBJ1-4; D gene ambiguous. Germline CDR1 SGHVS, CDR2 FNYEAQ. CDR3 length: 13 residues. V lost 5 bases and J lost 8, with 12 bases in between. CDR3 DNA sequence: TGTGCCAGCAGCCCTAAGGTGTGGGAAAAACTGTTTTTT. Translation: CASSPKVWEKLFF. Complete variable domain (other parts from reference TRBV7-6 and TRBJ1-4): GAGVSQSPRYKVTKRGQDVALRCDPISGHVSLYWYRQALGQGPEFLTYFNYEAQQDKSGLPNDRFSAERPEGSISTLTIQRTEQRDSAMYRCASSPKVWEKLFFGSGTQLSVL.

The chain links TRBV6-6 to TRBJ1-2; possibly TRBD1 for D (5 bases). V dropped 5 bases and J dropped 8 bases, with 12 bases sitting between them. The CDR3 sequence is 12 residues long. The germline V gene has CDR1 MNHNY and CDR2 SVGAGI (reference sequence). The DNA of the CDR3 is TGTGCCAGCAGTCCCGGACAAGGCGGCTACACCTTC. Its protein is CASSPGQGGYTF.

The rearrangement uses TRBV27 and TRBJ2-3; 7 bases are shared with TRBD1. The germline V gene encodes CDR1 MNHEY and CDR2 SMNVEV (reference sequence). The length of the CDR3 is 15 residues. With V trimmed by 2 bases and J by 3 bases, 5 bases remained unmatched. The CDR3 DNA is TGTGCCAGCAGTTTAAAGGGGGCGGTGACAGATACGCAGTATTTT. This sequence encodes CASSLKGAVTDTQYF.

V gene TRBV5-1 combines with J gene TRBJ2-3, with D possibly matching TRBD2 (6 bases). CDR3 length equals 18 residues. V was shortened by 0 bases and J by 5 bases, with 22 bases between the two germline ends. CDR1 and CDR2 from the germline V gene are SGHRS and YFSETQ. The CDR3 sequence is CASSLVGPAGTAIDTQYF. The DNA for the CDR3 is TGCGCCAGCAGCTTGGTAGGACCCGCGGGGACGGCGATAGATACGCAGTATTTT.

V usage is TRBV28 and J usage is TRBJ2-7, with D hard to call. The germline V gene encodes CDR1 MDHEN and CDR2 SYDVKM. This CDR3 contains 14 residues. The V end lost 6 bases, the J end lost 2 bases, and 14 bases lay between the germline ends. CDR3 coding DNA: TGTGCCAGCAGATCGTTAGGGCAGGCCTACGAGCAGTACTTC. This sequence encodes CASRSLGQAYEQYF.

The chain recombines TRBV6-6 with TRBJ2-2, with D hard to call. The CDR3 extends over 13 amino acids. The germline gives CDR1 MNHNY, CDR2 SVGAGI (reference sequence). The ends were cut back, 6 bases at V and 4 bases at J, with 9 bases in the middle. CDR3 DNA sequence: TGTGCCAGCAGCCCCGACTTCACCGGGGAGCTGTTTTTT. Amino acid sequence: CASSPDFTGELFF.

The V gene is TRBV7-9, the J gene TRBJ2-5, with D hard to call. The CDR3 is 15 residues long. Germline lookup yields CDR1 SEHNR and CDR2 FQNEAQ (reference sequence). Trimming cost V 1 base and J 5 bases, with 14 bases left between them. Written as DNA, the CDR3 is TGTGCCAGCAGCTTAGTAGGTCGAGTGGAGGAGACCCAGTACTTC. It yields the protein CASSLVGRVEETQYF.

This clone was seen once. The chain joins TRBV4-1 to TRBJ2-2; TRBD1 agrees at 11 bases. With 4 bases clipped from V and 6 bases from J, the junction kept 4 bases outside the gene matches. The CDR3 loop spans 15 amino acids. Germline-derived CDR1 and CDR2 are MGHRA and YSYEKL. The CDR3 DNA reads TGCGCCAGCAGCCGTGGACAGGGGGCGGCCGGGGAGCTGTTTTTT. Amino acid sequence: CASSRGQGAAGELFF.

The CDR3 reads CASSMDPTGAGRQTGELFF. CDR3 nucleotide sequence: TGCGCCAGCAGCATGGACCCCACAGGTGCGGGGCGACAAACCGGGGAGCTGTTTTTT. The genes are TRBV5-1 and TRBJ2-2; possibly TRBD2 for D (6 bases). The CDR3 extends over 19 amino acids. Per the germline V gene, CDR1 is SGHRS and CDR2 is YFSETQ. Between the trimmed V and J ends, which lost 4 bases and 5 bases, there was a span of 27 bases.

The V and J genes are TRBV5-1 and TRBJ1-1; D is possibly TRBD1 (6 bases). This CDR3 has 13 residues. Germline V lookup: CDR1 SGHRS, CDR2 YFSETQ. V lost 1 base and J lost 7, with 11 bases in between. The CDR3, as DNA: TGCGCCAGCAGCTTGCAGCAGGGGCTTGAAGCTTTCTTT. Amino acids: CASSLQQGLEAFF.